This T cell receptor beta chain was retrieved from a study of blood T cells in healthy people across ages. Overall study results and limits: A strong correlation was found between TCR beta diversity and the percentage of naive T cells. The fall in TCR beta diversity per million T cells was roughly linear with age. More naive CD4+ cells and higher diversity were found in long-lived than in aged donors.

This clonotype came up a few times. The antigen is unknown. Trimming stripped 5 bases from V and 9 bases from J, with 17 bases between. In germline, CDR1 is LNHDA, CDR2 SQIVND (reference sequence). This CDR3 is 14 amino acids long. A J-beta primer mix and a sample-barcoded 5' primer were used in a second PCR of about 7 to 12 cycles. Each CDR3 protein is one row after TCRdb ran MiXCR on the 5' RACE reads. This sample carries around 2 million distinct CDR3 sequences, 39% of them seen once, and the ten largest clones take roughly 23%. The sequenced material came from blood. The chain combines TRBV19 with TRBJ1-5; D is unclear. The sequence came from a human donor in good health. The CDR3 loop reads CASSLSLRERPQHF. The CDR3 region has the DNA TGTGCCAGTAGTTTATCATTGCGGGAGAGGCCCCAGCATTTT.